This TCR beta chain is from a study of T cells in Graves' hyperthyroidism and ophthalmopathy. This clonotype was found many times. Its antigen is unknown. Germline V lookup: CDR1 LNHDA, CDR2 SQIVND (reference sequence). This CDR3 has 13 amino acids. V was clipped by 8 bases and J by 5 bases, with 15 bases between them. Researchers amplified the TCR beta CDR3 regions from RNA transcripts. First-round RT-PCR with HTBI primers amplified the TCR CDR3 region. One entry per CDR3 protein, called by TCRdb with MiXCR from the multiplex PCR reads. The table has about half a million distinct CDR3 sequences, roughly 20% seen once. Study-wide results and limits: Most thyroid clonotypes with frequency above 0.001 were detected in blood.

Disease duration under 2 months; hyperthyroidism patients were aged 18 to 65. Diagnoses used clinical symptoms, serum thyroxine and TRAb, thyroid ultrasound and orbital computed tomography. The authors took PBMCs from roughly 10 ml fresh peripheral blood. The sample was blood. The V gene is TRBV19, the J gene TRBJ1-1, with D possibly matching TRBD1 (5 bases). The TCR sequence derives from a young man with Graves' hyperthyroidism. Written as DNA, the CDR3 is TGTGCCAGTGGCGGGCAGGGCGGAACTGAAGCTTTCTTT. Protein: CASGGQGGTEAFF.